This T cell receptor beta chain is drawn from a study of blood T cell repertoires in COVID-19. Produced via immunoSEQ multiplex PCR; TCRdb's table is partial and in-frame only. The sample contains about 200,000 clones, 82% of which appear only once. This clone was seen once. Trimming cost V 4 bases and J 6 bases; bases outside gene matches: 7. CDR3 length equals 14 residues. CDR1 and CDR2 from the germline V gene are MNHEY and SVGEGT. Sequencing was done on a sample of peripheral blood. The rearrangement links TRBV6-2 or TRBV6-3 to TRBJ2-7; 9 positions match TRBD1. This receptor was identified in a woman in her 40s with acute or convalescent COVID-19. The CDR3 nucleotides are TGTGCCAGCAGTTGGGGGGACAGGGAATCCGAGCAGTACTTC. Translating gives CASSWGDRESEQYF.